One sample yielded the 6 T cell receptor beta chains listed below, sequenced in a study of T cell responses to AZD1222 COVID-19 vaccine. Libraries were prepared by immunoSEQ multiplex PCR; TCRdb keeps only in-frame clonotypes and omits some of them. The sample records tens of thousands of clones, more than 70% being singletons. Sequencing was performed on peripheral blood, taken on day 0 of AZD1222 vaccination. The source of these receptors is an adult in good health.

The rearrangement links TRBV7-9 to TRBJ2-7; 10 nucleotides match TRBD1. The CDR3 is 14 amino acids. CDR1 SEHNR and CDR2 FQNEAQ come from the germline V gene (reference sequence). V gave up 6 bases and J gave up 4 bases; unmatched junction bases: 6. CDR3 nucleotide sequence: TGTGCCAGCAGGAGCATGGGACAGGGGTACGAGCAGTACTTC. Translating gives CASRSMGQGYEQYF.

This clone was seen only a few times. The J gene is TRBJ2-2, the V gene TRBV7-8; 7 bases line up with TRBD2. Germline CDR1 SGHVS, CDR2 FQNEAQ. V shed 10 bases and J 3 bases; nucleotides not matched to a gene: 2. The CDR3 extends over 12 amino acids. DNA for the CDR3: TGTGCCACGGGGGGAGACACCGGGGAGCTGTTTTTT. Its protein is CATGGDTGELFF.

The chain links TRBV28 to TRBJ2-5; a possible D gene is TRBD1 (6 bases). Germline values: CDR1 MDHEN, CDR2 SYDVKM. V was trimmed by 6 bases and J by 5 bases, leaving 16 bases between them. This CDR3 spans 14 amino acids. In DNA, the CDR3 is TGTGCCAGCAGCTCTGCTGGGGGCTGGGAGACCCAGTACTTC. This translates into CASSSAGGWETQYF.

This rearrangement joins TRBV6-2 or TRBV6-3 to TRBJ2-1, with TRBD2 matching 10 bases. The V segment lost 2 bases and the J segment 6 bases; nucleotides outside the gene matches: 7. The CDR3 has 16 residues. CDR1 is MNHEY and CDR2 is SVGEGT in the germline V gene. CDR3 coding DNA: TGTGCCAGCAGTTACCCGACTAGCGGGCGGGGCAATGAGCAGTTCTTC. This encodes CASSYPTSGRGNEQFF.

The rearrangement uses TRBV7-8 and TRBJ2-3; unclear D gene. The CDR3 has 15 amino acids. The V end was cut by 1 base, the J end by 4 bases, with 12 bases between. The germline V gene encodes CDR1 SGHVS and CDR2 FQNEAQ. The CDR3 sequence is CASSLGRSTPDTQYF. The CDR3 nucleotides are TGTGCCAGCAGCTTAGGGAGATCGACCCCAGATACGCAGTATTTT.

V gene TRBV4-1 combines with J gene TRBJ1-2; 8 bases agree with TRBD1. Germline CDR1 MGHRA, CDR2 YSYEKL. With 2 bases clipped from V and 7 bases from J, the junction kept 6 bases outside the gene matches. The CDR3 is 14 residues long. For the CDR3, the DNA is TGCGCCAGCAGCCAAAAAGTAGACAGGGGTGGCTACACCTTC. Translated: CASSQKVDRGGYTF.